This T cell receptor (beta chain) was sequenced during a study of OX40 agonist ivuxolimab in advanced cancers. CDR1 is LNHDA, CDR2 SQIVND, per germline (reference sequence). The length of the CDR3 is 13 residues. With 0 bases removed from V and 5 bases from J, the gap between germline ends came to 5 bases. Assay used: immunoSEQ multiplex PCR; TCRdb lists only in-frame clones, some missing. The table records tens of thousands of clones, 88% of them present only once. The sample in question was CD4+ or CD8+ T cells sorted from blood, obtained in a trial of the OX40 agonist ivuxolimab. This TCR was sampled from an adult with an advanced solid tumor such as melanoma, head and neck, liver or kidney cancer. J is TRBJ1-5 and V is TRBV19; D ambiguous. The CDR3 region is CASSIDTDQPQHF. In DNA, the CDR3 is TGTGCCAGTAGTATAGACACAGATCAGCCCCAGCATTTT. The full variable domain, rest sourced from reference TRBV19 and TRBJ1-5, is DGGITQSPKYLFRKEGQNVTLSCEQNLNHDAMYWYRQDPGQGLRLIYYSQIVNDFQKGDIAEGYSVSREKKESFPLTVTSAQKNPTAFYLCASSIDTDQPQHFGDGTRLSIL.